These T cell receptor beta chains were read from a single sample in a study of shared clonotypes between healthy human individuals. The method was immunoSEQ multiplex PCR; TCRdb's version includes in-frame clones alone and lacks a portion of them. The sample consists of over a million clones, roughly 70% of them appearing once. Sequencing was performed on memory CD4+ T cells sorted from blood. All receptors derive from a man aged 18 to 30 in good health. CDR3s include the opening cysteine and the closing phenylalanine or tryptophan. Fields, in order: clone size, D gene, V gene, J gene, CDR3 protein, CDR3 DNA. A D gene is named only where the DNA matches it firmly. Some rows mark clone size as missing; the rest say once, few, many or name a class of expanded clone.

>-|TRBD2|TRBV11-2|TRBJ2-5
CASSLGVLAADQETQYF
TGTGCCAGCAGCTTAGGTGTCCTAGCGGCCGACCAAGAGACCCAGTACTTC
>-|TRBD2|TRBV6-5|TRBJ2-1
CASSALAGGPYEQFF
TGTGCCAGCAGTGCACTAGCGGGGGGGCCCTATGAGCAGTTCTTC
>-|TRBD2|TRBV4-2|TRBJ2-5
CASSQEGLAGQETQYF
TGTGCCAGCAGCCAAGAAGGGCTAGCGGGCCAAGAGACCCAGTACTTC
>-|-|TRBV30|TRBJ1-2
CAWSLGLSNYGYTF
TGTGCCTGGAGTTTAGGACTCTCTAACTATGGCTACACCTTC
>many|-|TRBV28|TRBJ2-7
CASSLRSYEQYF
TGTGCCAGCAGTTTGCGGAGCTACGAGCAGTACTTC
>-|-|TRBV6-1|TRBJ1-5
CASSAIVGNQPQHF
TGTGCCAGCAGTGCTATAGTGGGCAATCAGCCCCAGCATTTT
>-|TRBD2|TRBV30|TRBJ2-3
CAWSDSPGLVTDTQYF
TGTGCCTGGAGTGACTCCCCGGGACTAGTCACAGATACGCAGTATTTT
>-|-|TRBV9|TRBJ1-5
CASSVGPGGDQPQHF
TGTGCCAGCAGCGTAGGTCCGGGAGGTGATCAGCCCCAGCATTTT
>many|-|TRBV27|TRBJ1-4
CASSLTGTTNEKLFF
TGTGCCAGCAGTTTAACAGGGACAACTAATGAAAAACTGTTTTTT
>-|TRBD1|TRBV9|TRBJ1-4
CASSPWTGDGEKLFF
TGTGCCAGCAGCCCGTGGACAGGGGATGGAGAAAAACTGTTTTTT
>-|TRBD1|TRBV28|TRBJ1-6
CASRQEGLTGVRSPLHF
TGTGCCAGCAGACAAGAAGGGCTGACAGGGGTTCGCTCACCCCTCCACTTT
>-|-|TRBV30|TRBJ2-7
CAWSHQGEKQYF
TGTGCCTGGAGTCACCAGGGAGAGAAGCAGTACTTC
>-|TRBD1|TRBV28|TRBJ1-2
CASNTEQGARGYTF
TGTGCCAGCAATACGGAGCAGGGGGCGCGCGGCTACACCTTC
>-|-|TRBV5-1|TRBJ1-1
CASSPYPNTEAFF
TGCGCCAGCAGTCCTTACCCGAACACTGAAGCTTTCTTT
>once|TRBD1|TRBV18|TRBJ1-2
CASSPLGQGDYGYTF
TGTGCCAGCTCACCACTTGGACAGGGAGACTATGGCTACACCTTC
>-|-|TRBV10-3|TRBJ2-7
CAISPVGQSIRAGSPSYEQYF
TGTGCCATCAGTCCTGTGGGACAGAGTATACGGGCGGGATCCCCCTCCTACGAGCAGTACTTC
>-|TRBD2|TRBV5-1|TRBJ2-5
CASSSSGGVETQYF
TGCGCCAGCAGCTCCAGCGGGGGGGTTGAGACCCAGTACTTC
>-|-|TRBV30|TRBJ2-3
CACTREGPSTDTQYF
TGTGCCTGCACTCGAGAGGGACCTAGCACAGATACGCAGTATTTT
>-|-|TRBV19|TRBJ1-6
CASSIQVNWGGDNSPLHF
TGTGCCAGTAGTATCCAGGTTAATTGGGGGGGCGATAATTCACCCCTCCACTTT
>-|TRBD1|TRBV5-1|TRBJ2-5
CASSLALGQGQETQYF
TGCGCCAGCAGCTTGGCCTTGGGACAGGGACAAGAGACCCAGTACTTC
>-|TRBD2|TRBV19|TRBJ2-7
CASSIRTGTSGAGRHEQYF
TGTGCCAGTAGTATTCGTACCGGGACTAGCGGGGCCGGGAGGCACGAGCAGTACTTC
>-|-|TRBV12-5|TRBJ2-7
CASVSWSSYEQYF
TGTGCTAGTGTGTCATGGAGCTCCTACGAGCAGTACTTC
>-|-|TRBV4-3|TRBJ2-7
CAIRLEQYF
TGCGCAATCAGACTCGAGCAGTACTTC
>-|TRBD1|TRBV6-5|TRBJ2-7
CASSPGQRFYEQYF
TGTGCCAGCAGCCCGGGACAGAGATTCTACGAGCAGTACTTC
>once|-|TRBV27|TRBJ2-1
CASSNLNEQFF
TGTGCCAGCAGTAACCTGAATGAGCAGTTCTTC
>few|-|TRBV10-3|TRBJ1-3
CAISDGLRTIYF
TGTGCCATCAGTGACGGCCTCCGTACCATATATTTT
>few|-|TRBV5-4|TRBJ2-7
CASSSSPGTHIYEQYF
TGTGCCAGCAGCTCATCGCCCGGGACACATATATACGAGCAGTACTTC
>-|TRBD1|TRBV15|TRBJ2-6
CATKRDRVAGANVLTF
TGTGCCACCAAGAGGGACAGGGTGGCTGGGGCCAACGTCCTGACTTTC
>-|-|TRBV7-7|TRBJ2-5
CASSMRTFQETQYF
TGTGCTAGCAGCATGAGGACTTTCCAAGAGACCCAGTACTTC
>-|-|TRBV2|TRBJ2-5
CATQRIIQETQYF
TGTGCCACTCAAAGGATAATACAAGAGACCCAGTACTTC
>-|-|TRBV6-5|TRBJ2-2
CASSYSRNTGELFF
TGTGCCAGCAGTTACTCCAGAAACACCGGGGAGCTGTTTTTT
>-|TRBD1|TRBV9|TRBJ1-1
CASSVGGQDTEAFF
TGTGCCAGCAGCGTAGGAGGACAGGATACTGAAGCTTTCTTT
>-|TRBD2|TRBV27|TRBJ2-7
CASSPRLAGAPPQYF
TGTGCCAGCAGTCCCCGACTAGCGGGGGCCCCACCCCAGTACTTC
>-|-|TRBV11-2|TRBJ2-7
CASSLGLETYEQYF
TGTGCCAGCAGCCTAGGGCTGGAGACCTACGAGCAGTACTTC
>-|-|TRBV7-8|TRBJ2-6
CASSYAAGANVLTF
TGTGCCAGCAGCTATGCAGCCGGGGCCAACGTCCTGACTTTC